The entry that follows covers one TCR beta chain sequence. Its specificity is not known. Germline values: CDR1 MNHNS, CDR2 SASEGT. The junction had 5 bases not matched to a gene; V was cut back by 4 bases and J by 5 bases. The CDR3 has 16 residues. The sample originates from a study of long-term antiretroviral therapy in people with HIV. Study outcomes and limitations: Among HIV repertoires, CDR3 length ranges were narrower than those of controls. Clones with expansion before ART led the repertoire at all time points.

Every single participant having HIV got treatment inside the United States. Runs used v3.0 of the immunoSEQ assay and were done at survey level. Using immunoSEQ multiplex PCR, the repertoire was profiled, and TCRdb retains in-frame clones only, with some absent. The table records about 20,000 clones, around 84% of them present only once. The chain combines TRBV6-1 with TRBJ2-5, with 15 bases that match TRBD2. The sequence derives from a woman aged 25 to 39 with HIV. This material consisted of unsorted PBMCs, taken 1.8 years before starting antiretroviral therapy. Here the CDR3 DNA reads TGTGCCAGCAGTGGATGGACTAGCGGGGGGGTGGAGACCCAGTACTTC. This codes for CASSGWTSGGVETQYF.